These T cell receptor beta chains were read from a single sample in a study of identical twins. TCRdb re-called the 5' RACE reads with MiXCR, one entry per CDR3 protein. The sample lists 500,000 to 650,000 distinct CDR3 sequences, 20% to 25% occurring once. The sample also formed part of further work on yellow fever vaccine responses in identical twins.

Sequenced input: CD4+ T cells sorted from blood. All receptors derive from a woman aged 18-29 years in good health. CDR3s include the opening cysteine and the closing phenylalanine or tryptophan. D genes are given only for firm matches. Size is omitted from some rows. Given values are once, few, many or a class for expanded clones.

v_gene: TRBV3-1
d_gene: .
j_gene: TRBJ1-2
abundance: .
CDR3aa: CASSQGRNRLYGYTF
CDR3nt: TGTGCCAGCAGCCAAGGAAGGAACAGGCTCTATGGCTACACCTTC

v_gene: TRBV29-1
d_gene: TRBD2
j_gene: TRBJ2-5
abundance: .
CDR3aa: CSVERLAGGPELETQYF
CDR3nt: TGCAGCGTTGAACGACTAGCGGGAGGCCCAGAATTGGAGACCCAGTACTTC

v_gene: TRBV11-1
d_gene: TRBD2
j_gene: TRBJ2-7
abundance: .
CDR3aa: CASGTSNAYEQYF
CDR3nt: TGTGCCAGCGGGACTAGCAATGCTTACGAGCAGTACTTC

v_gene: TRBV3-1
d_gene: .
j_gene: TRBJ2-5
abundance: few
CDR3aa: CASSPGTSRETQYF
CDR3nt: TGTGCCAGCAGCCCGGGGACGTCTCGAGAGACCCAGTACTTC

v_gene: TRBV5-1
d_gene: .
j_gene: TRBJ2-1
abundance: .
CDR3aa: CASRWRYNEQFF
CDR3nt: TGCGCCAGCAGATGGCGCTACAATGAGCAGTTCTTC

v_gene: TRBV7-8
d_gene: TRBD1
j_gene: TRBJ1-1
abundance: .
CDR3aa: CASSLGTGIAYTEAFF
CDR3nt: TGTGCCAGCAGCTTAGGGACAGGGATCGCCTACACTGAAGCTTTCTTT

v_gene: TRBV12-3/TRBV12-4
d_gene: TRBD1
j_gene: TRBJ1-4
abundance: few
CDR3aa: CASSPLQGAREKLFF
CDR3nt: TGTGCCAGCAGTCCCTTACAGGGGGCGAGGGAAAAACTGTTTTTT

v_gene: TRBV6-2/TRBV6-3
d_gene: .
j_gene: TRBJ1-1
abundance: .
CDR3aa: CASSFAYTEAFF
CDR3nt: TGTGCCAGCAGTTTCGCCTACACTGAAGCTTTCTTT

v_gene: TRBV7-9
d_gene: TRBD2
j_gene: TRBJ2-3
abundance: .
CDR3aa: CASSSIAGGPGTDTQYF
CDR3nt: TGTGCCAGCAGCTCAATAGCGGGAGGGCCGGGTACAGATACGCAGTATTTT

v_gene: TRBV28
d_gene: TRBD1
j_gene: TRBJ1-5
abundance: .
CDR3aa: CASSFIGQGATPQHF
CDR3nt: TGTGCCAGCAGTTTTATAGGACAGGGGGCGACGCCCCAGCATTTT

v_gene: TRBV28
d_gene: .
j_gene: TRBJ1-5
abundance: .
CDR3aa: CASGSPGRYNQPQHF
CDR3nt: TGTGCCAGCGGATCCCCGGGACGGTACAATCAGCCCCAGCATTTT

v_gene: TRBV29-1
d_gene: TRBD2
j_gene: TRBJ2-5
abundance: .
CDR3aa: CSVVMAGRGQETQYF
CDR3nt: TGCAGCGTTGTGATGGCAGGGAGGGGTCAAGAGACCCAGTACTTC

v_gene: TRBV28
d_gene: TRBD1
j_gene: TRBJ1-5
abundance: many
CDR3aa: CASSSTGNSNQPQHF
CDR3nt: TGTGCCAGCAGCTCGACAGGGAATAGCAATCAGCCCCAGCATTTT

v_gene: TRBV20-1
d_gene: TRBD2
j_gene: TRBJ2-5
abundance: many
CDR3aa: CSATPISGSTETQYF
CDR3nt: TGCAGTGCTACCCCGATTAGCGGGAGCACGGAGACCCAGTACTTC

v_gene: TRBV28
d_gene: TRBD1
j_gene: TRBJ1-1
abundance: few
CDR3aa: CASRGQGDPNTEAFF
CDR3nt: TGTGCCAGCCGAGGACAGGGAGACCCGAACACTGAAGCTTTCTTT

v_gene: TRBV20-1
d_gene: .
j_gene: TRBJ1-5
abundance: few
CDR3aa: CSARGPHNQPQHF
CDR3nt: TGCAGTGCTAGAGGTCCTCACAATCAGCCCCAGCATTTT

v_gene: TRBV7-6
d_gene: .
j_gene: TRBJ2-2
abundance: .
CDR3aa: CASSRGPGELFF
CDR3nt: TGTGCCAGCAGTCGGGGGCCCGGGGAGCTGTTTTTT

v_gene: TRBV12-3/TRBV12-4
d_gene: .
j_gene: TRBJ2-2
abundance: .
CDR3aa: CAFCFAGNRLSPGELFF
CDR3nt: TGTGCCTTCTGTTTCGCGGGGAACCGTCTGAGCCCCGGGGAGCTGTTTTTT

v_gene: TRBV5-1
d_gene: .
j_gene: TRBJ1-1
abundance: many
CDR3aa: CASSQSSKQGNTEAFF
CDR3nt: TGCGCCAGCAGCCAAAGTTCGAAACAGGGGAACACTGAAGCTTTCTTT

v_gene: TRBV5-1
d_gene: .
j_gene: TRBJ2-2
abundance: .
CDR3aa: CASSLAGSTGELFF
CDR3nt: TGCGCCAGCAGCTTGGCAGGGAGTACCGGGGAGCTGTTTTTT

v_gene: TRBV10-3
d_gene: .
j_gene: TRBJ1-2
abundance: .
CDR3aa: CAISSDLTNYGYTF
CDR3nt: TGTGCCATCAGTTCCGACTTAACGAACTATGGCTACACCTTC

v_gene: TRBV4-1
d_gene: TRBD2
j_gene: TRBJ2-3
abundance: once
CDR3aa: CASSKGGTSEHTDTQYF
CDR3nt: TGCGCCAGCAGCAAGGGAGGGACTAGCGAACACACAGATACGCAGTATTTT

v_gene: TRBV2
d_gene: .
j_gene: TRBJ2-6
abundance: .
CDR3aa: CASTSPGANVLTF
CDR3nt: TGTGCCAGCACGTCCCCAGGGGCCAACGTCCTGACTTTC

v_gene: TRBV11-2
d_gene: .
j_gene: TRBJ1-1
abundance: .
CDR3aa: CASSPGSTSPHFF
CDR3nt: TGTGCCAGCAGCCCAGGGTCCACCTCCCCACATTTCTTT

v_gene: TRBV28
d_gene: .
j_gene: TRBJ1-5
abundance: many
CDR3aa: CASSSGNQPQHF
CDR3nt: TGTGCCAGCAGTTCCGGCAATCAGCCCCAGCATTTT

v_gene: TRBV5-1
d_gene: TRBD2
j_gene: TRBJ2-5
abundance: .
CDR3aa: CASSLGSGVETQYF
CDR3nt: TGCGCCAGCAGTCTGGGAAGCGGGGTAGAGACCCAGTACTTC

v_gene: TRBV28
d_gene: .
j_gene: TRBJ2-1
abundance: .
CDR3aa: CASSLSAGNYYEQFF
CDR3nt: TGTGCCAGCAGTTTAAGCGCGGGTAACTACTATGAGCAGTTCTTC

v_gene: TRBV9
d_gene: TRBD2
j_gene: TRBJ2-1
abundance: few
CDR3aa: CASSPTSGGTYNEQFF
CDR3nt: TGTGCCAGCAGCCCCACTAGCGGGGGTACTTACAATGAGCAGTTCTTC

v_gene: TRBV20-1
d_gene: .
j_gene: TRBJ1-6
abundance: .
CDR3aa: CSAKGGTYNSPLHF
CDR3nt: TGCAGTGCTAAAGGTGGAACCTATAATTCACCCCTCCACTTT

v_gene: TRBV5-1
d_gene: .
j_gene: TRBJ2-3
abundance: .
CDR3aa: CASAVSVSTDTQYF
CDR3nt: TGCGCCAGCGCCGTTAGCGTATCCACAGATACGCAGTATTTT

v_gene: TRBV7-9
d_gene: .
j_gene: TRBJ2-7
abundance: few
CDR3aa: CASSPERRDRYEQYF
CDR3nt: TGTGCCAGCAGCCCGGAGAGAAGGGATCGCTACGAGCAGTACTTC